The 7 T cell receptor beta chains presented below share a single source sample, sequenced in a study of blood T cell repertoires in COVID-19. Repertoires were generated with immunoSEQ multiplex PCR, while TCRdb's copy carries only in-frame clones and drops some. The table lists about 400,000 clones, just under 90% of them singletons. The sample was PBMCs or T cells enriched from blood (not recorded which). These receptor sequences come from a woman aged 25 to 45 who had recovered from COVID-19.

V is TRBV7-3 and J is TRBJ2-1; TRBD2 is a possible D gene (6 bases). Trimming pared 1 base from V and 9 bases from J, leaving 7 bases between. CDR1 is SGHTA and CDR2 is FQGTGA in the germline V gene. This CDR3 is built from 12 residues. The CDR3 DNA is TGTGCCAGCAGCTTAATGGGGGGTGAGCAGTTCTTC. This encodes CASSLMGGEQFF.

The chain links TRBV24-1 to TRBJ2-5, with D perhaps matching TRBD1 (6 bases). CDR1 is KGHDR and CDR2 is SFDVKD in the germline V gene. The CDR3 extends over 16 amino acids. V lost 4 bases and J lost 4, with 18 bases in between. The DNA of the CDR3 is TGTGCCACCAGTGACAGGGCAGGGGATATAGCAGAGACCCAGTACTTC. Translation gives CATSDRAGDIAETQYF.

This rearrangement joins TRBV28 to TRBJ1-2, with TRBD1 identical over 8 bases. The length of the CDR3 is 16 residues. The V gene end was trimmed by 2 bases and the J gene end by 5 bases; junction bases not matched to a gene: 10. Germline V gene data show CDR1 as MDHEN and CDR2 as SYDVKM. The DNA of the CDR3 is TGTGCCAGCAGTTTACCCTCTTCAGGGGGCGGGTATGGCTACACCTTC. As protein: CASSLPSSGGGYGYTF.

The chain carries TRBV5-1 and TRBJ2-7; a possible D gene is TRBD1 (6 bases). Germline V gene sequence: CDR1 SGHRS, CDR2 YFSETQ. V was shortened by 2 bases and J by 4 bases, with 13 bases between the two germline ends. CDR3 length: 14 amino acids. CDR3 in DNA: TGCGCCAGCAGCTTAATAGGGGGTGGTTACGAGCAGTACTTC. As protein: CASSLIGGGYEQYF.

The chain links TRBV19 to TRBJ2-1, with TRBD1 matching 10 bases. Trimming took 3 bases from V and 8 from J; bases not matched to a gene: 13. CDR3 length equals 17 residues. Germline CDR1 reads LNHDA; CDR2 reads SQIVND (reference sequence). CDR3 nucleotide sequence: TGTGCCAGTAGTATGTTACGGGGACAGGGGCGACCATATGAGCAGTTCTTC. Translating gives CASSMLRGQGRPYEQFF.

V and J are TRBV19 and TRBJ2-2, with TRBD2 identical over 11 bases. V lost 5 bases and J lost 5; bases outside the gene matches: 7. Per germline, CDR1 LNHDA and CDR2 SQIVND (reference sequence). The CDR3 has 16 amino acids. This CDR3 is CASSVLAGGITGELFF. In nucleotides, the CDR3 is TGTGCCAGTAGTGTCTTAGCGGGGGGGATAACCGGGGAGCTGTTTTTT.

The chain recombines TRBV5-1 with TRBJ2-1; D remains ambiguous. The germline V gene encodes CDR1 SGHRS and CDR2 YFSETQ. V was shortened by 1 base and J by 5 bases, with 10 bases between the two germline ends. This CDR3 region has 14 residues. CDR3 sequence: CASSLTSVDNEQFF. CDR3 bases: TGCGCCAGCAGCTTGACGTCAGTCGACAATGAGCAGTTCTTC.